The clone carrying this T cell receptor beta chain appeared once. Participants' reported clinical history set cohort assignment. Donors in Cohort 3 who had recovered were those with two negative PCRs, healthcare professional clearance, or resolution of their symptoms. This sample stems from a study of blood T cell repertoires in COVID-19. Per the germline V gene, CDR1 is ENHRY and CDR2 is SYGVKD. V was trimmed by 11 bases and J by 7 bases, leaving 14 bases between them. This CDR3 has 12 residues. Profiled with immunoSEQ multiplex PCR; TCRdb holds only in-frame clones, not every one. The sample holds approximately 380,000 clones, 88% seen once.

The V and J genes are TRBV10-3 and TRBJ2-2; tentative D call: TRBD2 (7 bases). This TCR came from a woman younger than 35 who had recovered from COVID-19. The sequencing sample was made of PBMCs or T cells enriched from blood (not recorded which). The CDR3 loop reads CASSGEGGELFF. In nucleotides, the CDR3 is TGTGCCTCCTCAGGGGAGGGCGGGGAGCTGTTTTTT.